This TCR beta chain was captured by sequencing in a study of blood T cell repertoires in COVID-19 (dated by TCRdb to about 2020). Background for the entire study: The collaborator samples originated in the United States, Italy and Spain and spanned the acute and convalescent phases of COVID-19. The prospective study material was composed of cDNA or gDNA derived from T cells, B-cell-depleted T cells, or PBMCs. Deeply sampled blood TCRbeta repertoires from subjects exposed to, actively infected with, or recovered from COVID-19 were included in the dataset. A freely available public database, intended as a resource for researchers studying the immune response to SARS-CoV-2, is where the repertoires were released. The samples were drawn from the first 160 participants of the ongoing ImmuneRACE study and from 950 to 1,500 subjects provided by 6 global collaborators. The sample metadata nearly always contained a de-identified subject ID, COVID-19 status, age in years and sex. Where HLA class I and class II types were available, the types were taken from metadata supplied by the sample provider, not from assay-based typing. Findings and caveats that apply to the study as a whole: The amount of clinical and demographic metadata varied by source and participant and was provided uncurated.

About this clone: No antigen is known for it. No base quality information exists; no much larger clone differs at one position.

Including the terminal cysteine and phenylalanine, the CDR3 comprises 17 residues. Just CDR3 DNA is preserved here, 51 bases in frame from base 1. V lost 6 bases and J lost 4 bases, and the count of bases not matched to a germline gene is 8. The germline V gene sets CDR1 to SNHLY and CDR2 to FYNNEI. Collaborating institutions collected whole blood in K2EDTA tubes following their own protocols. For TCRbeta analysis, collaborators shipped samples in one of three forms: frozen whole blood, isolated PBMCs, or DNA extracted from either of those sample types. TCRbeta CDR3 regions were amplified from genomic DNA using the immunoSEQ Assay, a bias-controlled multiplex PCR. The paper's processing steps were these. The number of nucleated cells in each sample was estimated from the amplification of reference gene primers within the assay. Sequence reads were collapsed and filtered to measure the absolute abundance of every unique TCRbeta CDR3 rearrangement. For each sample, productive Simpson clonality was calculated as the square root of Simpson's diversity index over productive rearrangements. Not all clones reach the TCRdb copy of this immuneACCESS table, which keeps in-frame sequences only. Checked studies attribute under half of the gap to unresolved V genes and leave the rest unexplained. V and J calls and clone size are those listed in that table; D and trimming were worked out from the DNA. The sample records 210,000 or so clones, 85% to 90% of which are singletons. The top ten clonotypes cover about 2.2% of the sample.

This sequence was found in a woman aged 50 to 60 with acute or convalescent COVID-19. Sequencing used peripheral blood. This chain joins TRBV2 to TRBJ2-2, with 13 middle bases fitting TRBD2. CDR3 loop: CASSTSGGARATGELFF. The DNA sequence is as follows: TGTGCCAGCAGCACTAGCGGGGGGGCCCGAGCCACCGGGGAGCTGTTTTTT.